This T cell receptor (beta chain) was sequenced during a study of blood T cell repertoires in COVID-19. Turning to the study itself: Samples came from the United States, Italy and Spain, spanning acute and convalescent COVID-19. PBMCs, B-cell-depleted T cells, or T cells were the source of the cDNA or gDNA that made up the material.

CDR1 is SGHKS, CDR2 YYEKEE, per germline (reference sequence). CDR3 size: 16 residues. The V end lost 2 bases, the J end lost 0 bases, and 12 bases lay between the germline ends. In the study's own analysis: Amplification from reference gene primers served as the basis for estimated nucleated cell counts. TCRdb's table, derived via immunoSEQ multiplex PCR, lists solely in-frame clones and lacks some. The D gene and trimming were derived from the DNA, and the V and J assignments and clone size from that table. The sample includes roughly 16,000 clones, approximately 85% seen only once; the top ten take 35%.

The genes are TRBV5-5 and TRBJ2-4; D remains unclear. Specimen: peripheral blood. This clonotype originated in a man aged 65 to 79 in a cohort sampled during active COVID-19. DNA for the CDR3: TGTGCCAGCAGCTTCTTTAGAGTTATAGCCAAAAACATTCAGTACTTC. Its protein product is CASSFFRVIAKNIQYF.